This T cell receptor beta chain was captured by sequencing in a study of blood T cell repertoires in COVID-19. Study-level information: Spain, Italy and the United States supplied samples that represented acute and convalescent COVID-19.

Assay used: immunoSEQ multiplex PCR; TCRdb lists only in-frame clones, some missing. The table lists tens of thousands of clones, around 86% of them singletons. The CDR3 has 16 amino acids. Trimming shortened V by 1 base and J by 3 bases, and 13 bases separated the two germline ends. The germline V gene encodes CDR1 LNHDA and CDR2 SQIVND (reference sequence). The specimen was peripheral blood. This TCR was sampled from an older man with active or convalescent COVID-19. This chain joins TRBV19 and TRBJ1-5; unclear D gene. The CDR3 sequence: CASSIGLRRDNQPQHF. CDR3 coding DNA: TGTGCCAGTAGTATAGGTCTCCGGAGGGACAATCAGCCCCAGCATTTT.